The source of this TCR beta chain is a study of cytomegalovirus exposure and HLA in healthy donors. After removal of 6 bases from V and 3 bases from J, the junction contained 14 bases not matched to a gene. The CDR3 runs 16 residues. CDR1 PRHDT and CDR2 FYEKMQ come from the germline V gene (reference sequence). The PCR contained 60 Vbeta and 13 Jbeta primers. The table came from immunoSEQ multiplex PCR; TCRdb's copy has only in-frame clones and leaves some out. Of 100,000 to 150,000 clones in the sample, 83% were seen once. Study-wide results and caveats: The dataset shows that most TCR sequences were rare, while some public TCRs occurred in many donors. The study flagged 150 to 200 TCR beta chains as cytomegalovirus-associated.

A remark on this clone: What it binds is unknown.

This clonotype was obtained from a girl aged 2 to 9 in good health and CMV-seronegative. The chain links TRBV13 to TRBJ2-7, with TRBD1 matching over 7 bases. The sequenced material came from PBMCs. CDR3 region: CASSSAAGTDLYEQYF. The CDR3, as DNA: TGTGCCAGCAGTTCGGCTGCCGGGACAGATCTCTACGAGCAGTACTTC.